Listed below are T cell receptor beta chains from one sample, sequenced in a study of PD-1 blockade in mismatch repair-deficient tumors. TCRdb's copy holds only in-frame clones and misses some; the assay was immunoSEQ multiplex PCR. The sample holds about 16,000 clones, almost 85% seen once. Sequencing used PBMCs, obtained before pembrolizumab treatment. Source of these receptors: an adult with mismatch repair-deficient cancer. CDR3s include the opening cysteine and the closing phenylalanine or tryptophan. Fields, in order: J gene, V gene, D gene, CDR3 protein. D genes are given only for firm matches.

TRBJ2-3 | TRBV6-6 | TRBD2 | CASSASGLTDTQYF
TRBJ2-5 | TRBV6-5 | . | CASRLRQAHQETQYF
TRBJ2-3 | TRBV11-2 | TRBD2 | CASSLGAGGPSHDTQYF
TRBJ2-2 | TRBV5-6 | TRBD2 | CASSGPGGPPGELFF
TRBJ1-5 | TRBV6-6 | . | CASSYSDKGVYQPQHF
TRBJ1-5 | TRBV19 | . | CASSIGQPQHF
TRBJ2-2 | TRBV7-9 | TRBD2 | CAGSGTSTGELFF
TRBJ1-5 | TRBV28 | TRBD1 | CASSFPMTGRRGNQPQHF
TRBJ1-2 | TRBV28 | . | CASSRTLDGYTF
TRBJ2-3 | TRBV6-5 | . | CATSYQGSDTQYF
TRBJ2-7 | TRBV14 | . | CASSLFEDYEQYF
TRBJ2-3 | TRBV5-1 | . | CASSTSYYRALGDTQYF
TRBJ2-1 | TRBV5-1 | TRBD1 | CASSLGGTGSSYNEQFF
TRBJ2-1 | TRBV30 | . | CAWSRTTSFSYNEQFF
TRBJ2-2 | TRBV12-5 | . | CASGLVLDSQRTKYTGELFF
TRBJ2-2 | TRBV6-6 | . | CASSYAPLWDTGELFF
TRBJ2-4 | TRBV18 | TRBD1 | CASSPSGGRIQYF
TRBJ1-2 | TRBV30 | . | CAWSEGRDYGYTF
TRBJ2-3 | TRBV6-6 | TRBD2 | CASRTLTSGSTDTQYF
TRBJ2-3 | TRBV13 | . | CASSFKIGFYTDTQYF
TRBJ1-1 | TRBV11-2 | . | CASSLVSTEAFF
TRBJ2-3 | TRBV18 | . | CASSPQLQTGFGTDTQYF
TRBJ2-5 | TRBV9 | . | CASSVEGEVRETQYF
TRBJ1-1 | TRBV12-5 | . | CASGLFGEAFF
TRBJ2-3 | TRBV7-8 | . | CASSFPERAGSGTQYF
TRBJ2-5 | TRBV11-2 | TRBD1 | CASSLARTGFEETQYF
TRBJ1-2 | TRBV10-2 | TRBD1 | CASSENRDSYGYTF
TRBJ2-7 | TRBV7-2 | . | CASSLTRASYEQYF
TRBJ2-5 | TRBV6-6 | . | CASTLTVQETQYF
TRBJ2-3 | TRBV6-1 | . | CASSGERDTDTQYF
TRBJ1-1 | TRBV5-1 | . | CASSFTPNTEAFF
TRBJ2-7 | TRBV30 | TRBD2 | CAWSLTTSGRFYEQYF
TRBJ2-2 | TRBV6-4 | TRBD1 | CASSDGQGTGELFF
TRBJ2-1 | TRBV28 | . | CASSFLPRGNPINEQFF
TRBJ2-7 | TRBV5-4 | TRBD2 | CASSPGASGSYEQYF
TRBJ2-7 | TRBV11-2 | . | CASSPRGRPRLAVPYEQYF
TRBJ1-1 | TRBV6-4 | . | CASSDSTLTEAFF
TRBJ2-7 | TRBV5-1 | . | CASSPTTGSYEQYF
TRBJ2-7 | TRBV6-1 | . | CASRPGQSSYEQYF
TRBJ2-1 | TRBV25-1 | TRBD2 | CASRLAGLKQFF
TRBJ2-7 | TRBV27 | TRBD1 | CASSSPRQGGVISYEQYF
TRBJ1-4 | TRBV6-1 | . | CASSEALWEGWNEKLFF
TRBJ2-7 | TRBV30 | . | CAWSVQAYEQYF
TRBJ2-5 | TRBV14 | . | CASSQKTRPETQYF
TRBJ2-1 | TRBV25-1 | . | CASSESQSSYNEQFF
TRBJ2-7 | TRBV11-2 | TRBD1 | CASSLGTGMGNRQYF
TRBJ2-5 | TRBV4-1 | TRBD1 | CASSQPDRGQTQYF
TRBJ2-3 | TRBV5-4 | . | CASSPSPLLGASTDTQYF
TRBJ2-1 | TRBV19 | . | CASSTRDKQFF
TRBJ2-2 | TRBV7-6 | . | CASSRIRLSQLSPGELFF
TRBJ1-2 | TRBV27 | . | CASSYGTGGIYGYTF
TRBJ2-1 | TRBV6-1 | TRBD2 | CASSASGALYNEQFF
TRBJ1-2 | TRBV30 | . | CAWTETNYGYTF
TRBJ2-1 | TRBV19 | . | CASSNTGEVEQFF